Presented here are 23 T cell receptor beta chains from one specimen sequenced in a study of OX40 agonist ivuxolimab in advanced cancers. The data were produced by immunoSEQ multiplex PCR, yet TCRdb's version contains in-frame clones alone and is incomplete. The data contain more than 20,000 clones, roughly 77% of them singletons. Specimen: CD4+ or CD8+ T cells sorted from blood, collected in a trial of the OX40 agonist ivuxolimab. These receptors all stem from an adult with an advanced solid tumor such as melanoma, head and neck, liver or kidney cancer.

This chain uses TRBV14 with TRBJ1-1, with TRBD1 matching over 9 bases. CDR1 and CDR2 from the germline V gene are SGHDN and FVKESK. CDR3 length: 12 amino acids. V lost 6 bases to trimming and J lost 11 bases; unmatched junction nucleotides: 7. In DNA, the CDR3 is TGTGCCAGCAGTCCACAGGGGGCGCGGGCTTTCTTT. Its protein is CASSPQGARAFF.

The chain uses TRBV11-3 and TRBJ2-7; weak D call: TRBD2 (7 bases). Trimming pared 1 base from V and 5 bases from J, leaving 12 bases between. The CDR3 is 14 amino acids. Germline CDR1 SGHNT, CDR2 YENEEA. The CDR3 DNA sequence: TGTGCCAGCAGCTTAGGGGGGGGACACGACGAGCAGTACTTC. It yields the protein CASSLGGGHDEQYF.

This clone was seen only a few times. V and J are TRBV28 and TRBJ1-1; a weak D match, TRBD1 (5 bases). V lost 3 bases and J lost 9, with 8 bases in between. The V gene's germline CDR1 is MDHEN and CDR2 SYDVKM. The CDR3 consists of 11 residues. The chain's CDR3 is CASSLTDQAFF. CDR3 bases: TGTGCCAGCAGTTTGACAGACCAAGCTTTCTTT.

V and J are TRBV6-1 and TRBJ2-1; TRBD1 aligns across 8 bases. The germline gives CDR1 MNHNS, CDR2 SASEGT. The V and J ends lost 2 bases and 9 bases, in that order; junction bases with no gene match: 12. CDR3 length: 16 residues. The CDR3 loop is CASSESVIRGTGEQFF. The CDR3 DNA sequence: TGTGCCAGCAGTGAAAGCGTGATTCGGGGGACAGGTGAGCAGTTCTTC.

The chain couples TRBV7-3 to TRBJ2-5; 8 bases line up with TRBD1. After removal of 1 base from V and 5 bases from J, the junction contained 9 bases not matched to a gene. There are 16 residues in the CDR3. Germline values: CDR1 SGHTA, CDR2 FQGTGA. CDR3 coding DNA: TGTGCCAGCAGCTTAAGAGGACAGGGAGTGAGGGAGACCCAGTACTTC. Translation: CASSLRGQGVRETQYF.

This clone turned up a few times. The rearrangement joins TRBV7-2 to TRBJ1-1; the D gene is possibly TRBD1 (5 bases). The CDR3 totals 12 residues. V was trimmed by 2 bases and J by 10 bases, leaving 11 bases between them. Germline CDR1 and CDR2: SGHTA and FQGNSA. CDR3 residues: CASSLYGGGAFF. For the CDR3, the DNA is TGTGCCAGCAGCTTATATGGGGGGGGAGCTTTCTTT.

V and J are TRBV18 and TRBJ2-7; D gene ambiguous. The CDR3 loop spans 14 amino acids. Germline values: CDR1 KGHSH, CDR2 LQKENI. V gave up 3 bases and J gave up 6 bases, with 15 bases separating them. CDR3 region: CASSPQGAAGEQYF. CDR3 DNA sequence: TGTGCCAGCTCACCTCAAGGAGCCGCCGGCGAGCAGTACTTC. Together with reference TRBV18 and TRBJ2-7, the CDR3 gives the full variable domain: NAGVMQNPRHLVRRRGQEARLRCSPMKGHSHVYWYRQLPEEGLKFMVYLQKENIIDESGMPKERFSAEFPKEGPSILRIQQVVRGDSAAYFCASSPQGAAGEQYFGPGTRLTVT.

The chain combines TRBV6-5 with TRBJ2-5; TRBD2 aligns across 8 bases. Germline CDR1 reads MNHEY; CDR2 reads SVGAGI. V gave up 4 bases and J gave up 7 bases; unmatched junction bases: 14. CDR3 length: 16 residues. The CDR3, as DNA: TGTGCCAGCAGTTCTCAAGCGGGGGCCGGCCGTTGGACCCAGTACTTC. Protein sequence: CASSSQAGAGRWTQYF.

J is TRBJ1-2 and V is TRBV7-2, with 7 bases fitting TRBD1. V was clipped by 5 bases and J by 8 bases; unmatched bases: 8. The CDR3 extends over 13 amino acids. CDR1 and CDR2 from the germline V gene are SGHTA and FQGNSA. CDR3 loop: CASSQTGTGGYTF. CDR3 nucleotide sequence: TGTGCCAGCAGCCAGACAGGGACGGGGGGCTACACCTTC. The entire variable domain, with the rest obtained from reference TRBV7-2 and TRBJ1-2, is as follows: GAGVSQSPSNKVTEKGKDVELRCDPISGHTALYWYRQSLGQGLEFLIYFQGNSAPDKSGLPSDRFSAERTGGSVSTLTIQRTQQEDSAVYLCASSQTGTGGYTFGSGTRLTVV.

This rearrangement joins TRBV6-5 to TRBJ1-3, with D hard to call. The CDR3 length is 13 residues. CDR1 MNHEY and CDR2 SVGAGI come from the germline V gene. V was cut by 6 bases and J by 4 bases, with 10 bases left in between. CDR3 region: CASRSPGGNTIYF. CDR3 DNA sequence: TGTGCCAGCAGATCCCCCGGGGGAAACACCATATATTTT.

Regarding this clone: The junction does not match germline at one end; this may be a read error. The sample has other DNA sequences that encode this CDR3 too. The chain recombines TRBV6-1 with TRBJ1-2; TRBD1 matches 10 bases. The CDR3 is 14 residues long. The germline gives CDR1 MNHNS, CDR2 SASEGT. CDR3 loop: CASSEATGGSGYTF. The CDR3 DNA follows: TGCGCCAGCAGTGAAGCGACAGGGGGCTCTGGCTACACCTTC.

The rearrangement joins TRBV7-3 to TRBJ1-1; D is perhaps TRBD1 (6 bases). V was clipped by 1 base and J by 6 bases, with 12 bases between them. The germline V gene encodes CDR1 SGHTA and CDR2 FQGTGA. The CDR3 loop spans 14 amino acids. CDR3 sequence: CASSLNPGGAEAFF. The CDR3 DNA reads TGTGCCAGCAGCTTAAATCCGGGGGGCGCTGAAGCTTTCTTT.

This clone was counted once. The genes are TRBV2 and TRBJ1-5; TRBD1 is a possible D gene (6 bases). Trimming stripped 5 bases from V and 9 bases from J, with 14 bases between. The CDR3 loop spans 13 amino acids. The germline V gene encodes CDR1 SNHLY and CDR2 FYNNEI. The CDR3 loop reads CASSTGRPRPQHF. CDR3 in DNA: TGTGCCAGCAGTACAGGGCGCCCAAGGCCCCAGCATTTT.

The CDR3 sequence is CASSQARTARSYGYTF. The DNA of the CDR3 is TGCGCCAGCAGCCAAGCCCGGACAGCCCGTAGCTATGGCTACACCTTC. The V gene is TRBV4-1, the J gene TRBJ1-2, with D possibly TRBD1 on 6 matching bases. Germline CDR1 is MGHRA and CDR2 is YSYEKL. CDR3 size: 16 residues. The germline V and J ends were trimmed by 1 base and 4 bases, with 16 bases remaining between them.

This rearrangement joins TRBV15 to TRBJ1-2; D gene ambiguous. With 0 bases removed from V and 4 bases from J, the gap between germline ends came to 9 bases. The CDR3 length is 14 residues. Germline CDR1 reads LNHNV; CDR2 reads YYDKDF (reference sequence). This CDR3 reads CATSREWEFYGYTF. The CDR3 DNA sequence: TGTGCCACCAGCAGAGAATGGGAATTCTATGGCTACACCTTC.

V is TRBV6-5 and J is TRBJ2-4; 7 bases are shared with TRBD2. Looked up from germline, CDR1 is MNHEY and CDR2 is SVGAGI. This CDR3 comprises 15 residues. V gave up 10 bases and J gave up 1 base; unmatched junction bases: 10. CDR3 sequence (DNA): TGTGCCACCAAGCGGGAAGAAGATGCCAAAAACATTCAGTACTTC. Its translation: CATKREEDAKNIQYF.

CDR3 coding DNA: TGTGCCAGAGTAGCCAAAAACATTCAGTACTTC. Its protein is CARVAKNIQYF. The gene calls are TRBV2 and TRBJ2-4; D is unclear. CDR1 and CDR2 from the germline V gene are SNHLY and FYNNEI. Trimming cost V 9 bases and J 0 bases, with 3 bases left between them. The CDR3 has 11 residues.

The V call is TRBV19, the J call TRBJ1-5, with D uncertain. This CDR3 spans 13 amino acids. The V end was cut by 3 bases, the J end by 6 bases, with 9 bases between. CDR1 LNHDA and CDR2 SQIVND come from the germline V gene (reference sequence). The CDR3 loop is CASSISGAQPQHF. CDR3 bases: TGTGCCAGTAGTATTTCCGGCGCTCAGCCCCAGCATTTT. The full variable domain, with the rest looked up from reference TRBV19 and TRBJ1-5, is DGGITQSPKYLFRKEGQNVTLSCEQNLNHDAMYWYRQDPGQGLRLIYYSQIVNDFQKGDIAEGYSVSREKKESFPLTVTSAQKNPTAFYLCASSISGAQPQHFGDGTRLSIL.

The genes are TRBV5-1 and TRBJ1-2, with D hard to call. The CDR3 totals 14 residues. Germline assignment: CDR1 SGHRS and CDR2 YFSETQ. The V end lost 4 bases, the J end lost 2 bases, and 12 bases lay between the germline ends. The CDR3 region is CASSLSTVNYGYTF. For the CDR3, the DNA is TGCGCCAGCAGCCTCTCGACGGTGAACTATGGCTACACCTTC. Full variable domain (outside the CDR3, taken from reference TRBV5-1 and TRBJ1-2): KAGVTQTPRYLIKTRGQQVTLSCSPISGHRSVSWYQQTPGQGLQFLFEYFSETQRNKGNFPGRFSGRQFSNSRSEMNVSTLELGDSALYLCASSLSTVNYGYTFGSGTRLTVV.

This chain links TRBV29-1 with TRBJ1-2; D gene unclear. CDR1 is SQVTM and CDR2 is ANQGSEA in the germline V gene. The CDR3 is 16 amino acids. Trimming removed 3 bases at V and 6 bases at J, with 23 bases between. The chain's CDR3 is CSVDTPPLVKINGYTF. The CDR3 DNA reads as TGCAGCGTTGACACACCCCCCCTGGTTAAAATCAATGGCTACACCTTC.

The CDR3 is CASSQSSGGWDTQYF. CDR3 nucleotide sequence: TGTGCCAGCAGCCAGTCTAGCGGGGGATGGGATACGCAGTATTTT. The chain employs TRBV7-9 and TRBJ2-3, with 10 bases fitting TRBD2. Trimming took 5 bases from V and 6 from J; bases not matched to a gene: 8. Germline V gives CDR1 SEHNR, CDR2 FQNEAQ (reference sequence). This CDR3 is built from 15 residues.

This clone came up a few times. The chain carries TRBV14 and TRBJ1-1; D is unresolved. Trimming left V 4 bases short and J 8 bases short, with 11 bases between. There are 12 residues in the CDR3. Germline CDR1 is SGHDN and CDR2 is FVKESK. The DNA of the CDR3 is TGTGCCAGCAGCCCGAAGGGTACGGAAGCTTTCTTT. This codes for CASSPKGTEAFF.

In this sample, this clone turned up a few times. V usage is TRBV5-1 and J usage is TRBJ2-5, with TRBD2 identical over 10 bases. V gave up 0 bases and J gave up 5 bases; unmatched junction bases: 7. The V gene's germline CDR1 is SGHRS and CDR2 YFSETQ. The CDR3 spans 16 residues. CDR3 nucleotides: TGCGCCAGCAGCTTGGCTCGGCTAGCGGGGGAGGAGACCCAGTACTTC. This translates into CASSLARLAGEETQYF.